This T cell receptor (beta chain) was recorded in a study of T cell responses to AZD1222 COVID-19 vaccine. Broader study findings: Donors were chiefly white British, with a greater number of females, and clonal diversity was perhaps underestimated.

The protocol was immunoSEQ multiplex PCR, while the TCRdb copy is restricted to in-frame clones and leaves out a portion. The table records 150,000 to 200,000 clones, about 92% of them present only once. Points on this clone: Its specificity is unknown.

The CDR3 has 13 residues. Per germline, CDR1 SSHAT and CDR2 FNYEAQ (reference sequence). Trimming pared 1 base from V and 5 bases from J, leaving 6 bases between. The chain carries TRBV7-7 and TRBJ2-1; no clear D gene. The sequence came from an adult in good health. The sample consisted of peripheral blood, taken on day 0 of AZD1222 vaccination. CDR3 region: CASSLDSHNEQFF. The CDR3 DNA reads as TGTGCCAGCAGCTTAGACAGCCACAATGAGCAGTTCTTC.